This T cell receptor beta chain comes out of a study of blood T cell repertoires in COVID-19. The wider study: Sites in the United States, Italy and Spain provided acute and convalescent COVID-19 samples.

Authors' methods: The authors estimated nucleated cell counts from reference gene primer amplification. Data came from immunoSEQ multiplex PCR; TCRdb stores just in-frame clones and leaves some out. The D gene and trimming were derived from the DNA, and the V and J assignments and clone size from that table. The top ten clones hold more than 5.5% of a sample with about 150,000 clones, about 81% of them seen once. Donors were grouped by their self-reported clinical history. Cohort 3 donors were reported recovered after two negative PCRs, clearance, or symptom resolution. This CDR3 is built from 16 residues. Trimming took 0 bases from V and 5 from J, leaving 16 bases between them. CDR1 is SGHTA and CDR2 is FQGNSA in the germline V gene.

This receptor was taken from a man aged 45-65 years who had recovered from COVID-19. Sequencing was carried out using PBMCs or T cells enriched from blood (not recorded which). This chain connects TRBV7-2 to TRBJ1-1, with D possibly being TRBD1 (6 bases). DNA of the CDR3: TGTGCCAGCAGCTTAGCCGGGACATATTATGGGACTGAAGCTTTCTTT. This gives the protein CASSLAGTYYGTEAFF.